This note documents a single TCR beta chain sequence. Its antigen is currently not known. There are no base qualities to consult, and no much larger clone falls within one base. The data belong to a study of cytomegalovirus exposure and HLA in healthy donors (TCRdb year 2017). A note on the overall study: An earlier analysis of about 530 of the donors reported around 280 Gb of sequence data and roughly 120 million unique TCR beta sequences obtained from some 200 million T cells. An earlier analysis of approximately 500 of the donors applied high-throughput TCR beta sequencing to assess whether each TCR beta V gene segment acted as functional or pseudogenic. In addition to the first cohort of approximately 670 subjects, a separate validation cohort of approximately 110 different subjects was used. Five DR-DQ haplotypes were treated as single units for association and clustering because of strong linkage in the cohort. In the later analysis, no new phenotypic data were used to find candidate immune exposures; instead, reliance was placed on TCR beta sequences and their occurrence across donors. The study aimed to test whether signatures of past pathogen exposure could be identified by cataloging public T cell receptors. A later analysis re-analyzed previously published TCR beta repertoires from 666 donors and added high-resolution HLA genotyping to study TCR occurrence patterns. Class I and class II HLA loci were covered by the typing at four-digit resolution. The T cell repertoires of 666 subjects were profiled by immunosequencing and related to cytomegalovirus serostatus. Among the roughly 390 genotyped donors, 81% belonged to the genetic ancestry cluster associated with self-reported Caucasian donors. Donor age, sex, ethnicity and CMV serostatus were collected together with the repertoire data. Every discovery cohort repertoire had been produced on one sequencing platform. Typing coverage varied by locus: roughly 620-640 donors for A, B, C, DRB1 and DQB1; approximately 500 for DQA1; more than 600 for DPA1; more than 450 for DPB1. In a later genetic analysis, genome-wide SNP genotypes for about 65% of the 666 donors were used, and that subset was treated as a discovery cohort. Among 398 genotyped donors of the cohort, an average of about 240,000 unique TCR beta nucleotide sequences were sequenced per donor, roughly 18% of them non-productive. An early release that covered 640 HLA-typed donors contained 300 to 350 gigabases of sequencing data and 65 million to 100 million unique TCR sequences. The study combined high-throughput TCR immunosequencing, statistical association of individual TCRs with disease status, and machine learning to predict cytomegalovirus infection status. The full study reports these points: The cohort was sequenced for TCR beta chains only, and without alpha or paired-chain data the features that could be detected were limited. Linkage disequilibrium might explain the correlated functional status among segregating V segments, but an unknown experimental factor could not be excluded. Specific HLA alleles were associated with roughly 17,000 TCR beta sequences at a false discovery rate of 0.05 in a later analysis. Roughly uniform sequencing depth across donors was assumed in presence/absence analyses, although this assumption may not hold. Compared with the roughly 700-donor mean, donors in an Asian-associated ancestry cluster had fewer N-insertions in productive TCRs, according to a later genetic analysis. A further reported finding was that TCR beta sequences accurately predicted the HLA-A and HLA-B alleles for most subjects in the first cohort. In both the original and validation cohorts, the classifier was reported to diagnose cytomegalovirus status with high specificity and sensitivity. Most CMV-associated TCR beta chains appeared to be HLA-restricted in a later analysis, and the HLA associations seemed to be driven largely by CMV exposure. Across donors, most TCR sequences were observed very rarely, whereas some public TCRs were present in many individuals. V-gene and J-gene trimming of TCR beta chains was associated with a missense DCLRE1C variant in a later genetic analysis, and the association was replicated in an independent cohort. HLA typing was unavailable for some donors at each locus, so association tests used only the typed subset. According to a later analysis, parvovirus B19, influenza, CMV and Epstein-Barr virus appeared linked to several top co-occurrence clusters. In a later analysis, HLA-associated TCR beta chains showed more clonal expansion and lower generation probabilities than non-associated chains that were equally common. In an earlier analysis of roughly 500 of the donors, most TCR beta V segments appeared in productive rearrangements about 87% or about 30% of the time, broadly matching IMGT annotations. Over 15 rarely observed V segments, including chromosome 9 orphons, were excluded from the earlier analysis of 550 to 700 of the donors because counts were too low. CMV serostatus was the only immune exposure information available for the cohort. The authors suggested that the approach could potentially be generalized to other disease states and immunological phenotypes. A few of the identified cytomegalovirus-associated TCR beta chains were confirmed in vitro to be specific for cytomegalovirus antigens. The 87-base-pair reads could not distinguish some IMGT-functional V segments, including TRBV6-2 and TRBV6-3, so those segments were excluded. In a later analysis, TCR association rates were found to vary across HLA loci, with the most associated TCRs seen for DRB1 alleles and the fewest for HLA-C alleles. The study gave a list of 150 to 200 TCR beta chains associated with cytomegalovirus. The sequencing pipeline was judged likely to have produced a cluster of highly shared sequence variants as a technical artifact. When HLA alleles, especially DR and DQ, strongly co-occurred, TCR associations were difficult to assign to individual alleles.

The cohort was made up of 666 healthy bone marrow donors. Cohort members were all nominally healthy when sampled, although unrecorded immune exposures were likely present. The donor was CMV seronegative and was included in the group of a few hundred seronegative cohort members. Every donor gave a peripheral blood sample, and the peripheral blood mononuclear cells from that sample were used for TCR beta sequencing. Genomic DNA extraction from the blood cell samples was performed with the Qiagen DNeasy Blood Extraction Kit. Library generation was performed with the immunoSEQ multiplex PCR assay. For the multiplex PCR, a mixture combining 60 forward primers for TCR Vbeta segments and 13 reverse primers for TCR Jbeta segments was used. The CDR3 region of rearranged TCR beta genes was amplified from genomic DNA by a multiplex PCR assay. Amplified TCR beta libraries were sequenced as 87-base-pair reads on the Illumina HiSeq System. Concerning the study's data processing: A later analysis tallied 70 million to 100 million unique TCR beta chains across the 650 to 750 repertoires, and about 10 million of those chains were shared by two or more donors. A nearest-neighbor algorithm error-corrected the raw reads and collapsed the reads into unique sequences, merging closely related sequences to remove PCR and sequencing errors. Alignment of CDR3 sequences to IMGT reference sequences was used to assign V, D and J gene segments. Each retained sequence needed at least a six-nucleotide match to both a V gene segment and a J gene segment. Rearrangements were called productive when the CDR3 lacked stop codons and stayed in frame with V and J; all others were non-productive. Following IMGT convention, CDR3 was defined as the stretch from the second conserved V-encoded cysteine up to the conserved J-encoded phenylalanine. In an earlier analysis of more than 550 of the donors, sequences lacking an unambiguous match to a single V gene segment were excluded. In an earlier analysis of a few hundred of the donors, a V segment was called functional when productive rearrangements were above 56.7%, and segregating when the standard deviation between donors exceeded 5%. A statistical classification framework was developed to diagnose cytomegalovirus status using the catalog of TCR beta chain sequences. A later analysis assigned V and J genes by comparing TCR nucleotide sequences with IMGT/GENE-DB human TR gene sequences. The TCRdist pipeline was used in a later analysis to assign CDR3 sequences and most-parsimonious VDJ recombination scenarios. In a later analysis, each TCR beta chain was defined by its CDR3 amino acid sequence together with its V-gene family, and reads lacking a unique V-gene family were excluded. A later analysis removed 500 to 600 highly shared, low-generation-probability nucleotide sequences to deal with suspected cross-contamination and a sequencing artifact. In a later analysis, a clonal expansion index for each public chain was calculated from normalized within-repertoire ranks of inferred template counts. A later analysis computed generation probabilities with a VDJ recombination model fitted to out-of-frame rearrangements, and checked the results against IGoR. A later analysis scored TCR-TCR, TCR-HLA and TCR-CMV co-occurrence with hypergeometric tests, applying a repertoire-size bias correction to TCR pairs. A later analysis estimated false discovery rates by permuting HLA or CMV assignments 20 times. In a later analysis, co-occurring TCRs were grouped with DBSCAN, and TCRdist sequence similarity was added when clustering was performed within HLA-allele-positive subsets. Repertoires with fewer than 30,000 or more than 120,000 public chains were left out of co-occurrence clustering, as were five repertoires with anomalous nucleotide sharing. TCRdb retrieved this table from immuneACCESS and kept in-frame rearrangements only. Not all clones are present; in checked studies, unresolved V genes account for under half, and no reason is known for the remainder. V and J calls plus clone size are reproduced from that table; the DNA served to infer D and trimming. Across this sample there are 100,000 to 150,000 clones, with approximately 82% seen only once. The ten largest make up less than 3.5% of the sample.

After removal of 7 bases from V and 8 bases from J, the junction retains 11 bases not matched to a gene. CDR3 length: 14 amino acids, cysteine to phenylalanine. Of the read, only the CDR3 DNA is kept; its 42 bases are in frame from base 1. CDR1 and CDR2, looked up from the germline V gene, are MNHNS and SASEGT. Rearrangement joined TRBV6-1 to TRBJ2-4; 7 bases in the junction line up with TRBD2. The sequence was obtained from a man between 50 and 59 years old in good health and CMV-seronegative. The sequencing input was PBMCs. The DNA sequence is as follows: TGTGCCAGCACCCAAAGGGCGGGGGTGGACATTCAGTACTTC. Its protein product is CASTQRAGVDIQYF.